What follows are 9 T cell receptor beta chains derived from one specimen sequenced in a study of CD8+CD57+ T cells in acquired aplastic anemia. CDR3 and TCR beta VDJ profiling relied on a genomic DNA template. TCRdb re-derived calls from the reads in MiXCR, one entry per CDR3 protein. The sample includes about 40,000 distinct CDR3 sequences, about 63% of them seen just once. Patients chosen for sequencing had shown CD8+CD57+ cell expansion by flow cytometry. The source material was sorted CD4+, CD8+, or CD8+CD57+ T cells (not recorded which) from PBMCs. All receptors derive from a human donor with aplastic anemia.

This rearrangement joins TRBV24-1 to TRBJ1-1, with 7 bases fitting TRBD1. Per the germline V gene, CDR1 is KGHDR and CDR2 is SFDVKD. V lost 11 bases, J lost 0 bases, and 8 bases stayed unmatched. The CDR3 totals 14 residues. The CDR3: CAIQETGMNTEAFF. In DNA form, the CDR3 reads TGTGCCATTCAAGAGACAGGGATGAACACTGAAGCTTTCTTT.

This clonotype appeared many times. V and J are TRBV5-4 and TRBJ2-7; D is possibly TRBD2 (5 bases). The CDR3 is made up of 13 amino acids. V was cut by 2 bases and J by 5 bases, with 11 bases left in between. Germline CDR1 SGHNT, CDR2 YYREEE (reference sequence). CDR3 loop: CASSFYRGDEQYF. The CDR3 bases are TGTGCCAGCAGCTTTTACCGGGGAGACGAGCAGTACTTC.

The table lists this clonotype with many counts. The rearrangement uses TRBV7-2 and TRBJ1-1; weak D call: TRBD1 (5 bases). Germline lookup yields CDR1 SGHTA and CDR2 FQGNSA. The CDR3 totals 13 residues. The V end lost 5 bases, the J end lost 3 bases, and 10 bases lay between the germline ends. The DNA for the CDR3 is TGTGCCAGCAGCCCCCAGGGTTACACTGAAGCTTTCTTT. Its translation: CASSPQGYTEAFF.

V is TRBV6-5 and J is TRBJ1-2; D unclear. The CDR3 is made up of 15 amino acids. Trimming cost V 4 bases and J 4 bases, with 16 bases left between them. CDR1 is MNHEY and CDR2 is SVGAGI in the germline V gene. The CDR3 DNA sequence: TGTGCCAGCAGTTCCTTAACTCGCTTGGGCTATGGCTACACCTTC. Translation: CASSSLTRLGYGYTF.

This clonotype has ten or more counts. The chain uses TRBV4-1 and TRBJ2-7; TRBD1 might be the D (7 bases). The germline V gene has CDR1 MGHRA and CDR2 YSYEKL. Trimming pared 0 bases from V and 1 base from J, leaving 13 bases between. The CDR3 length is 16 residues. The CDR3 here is CASSQDFPGGSYEQYF. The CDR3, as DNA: TGCGCCAGCAGCCAAGATTTTCCAGGGGGGTCCTACGAGCAGTACTTC.

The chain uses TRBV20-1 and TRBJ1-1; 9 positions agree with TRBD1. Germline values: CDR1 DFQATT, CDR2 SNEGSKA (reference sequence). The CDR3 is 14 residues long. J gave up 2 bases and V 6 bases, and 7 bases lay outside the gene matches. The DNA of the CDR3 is TGCAGTGCCGCGAACAGGGGGCGCAACACTGAAGCTTTCTTT. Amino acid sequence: CSAANRGRNTEAFF.

The CDR3 protein is CATTDSSGNTIYF. CDR3 sequence (DNA): TGTGCCACCACTGACAGCTCTGGAAACACCATATATTTT. The J gene is TRBJ1-3, the V gene TRBV24-1; perhaps TRBD1 as D (5 bases). CDR1 KGHDR and CDR2 SFDVKD come from the germline V gene. Trimming pared 8 bases from V and 0 bases from J, leaving 7 bases between. The CDR3 is 13 residues long.

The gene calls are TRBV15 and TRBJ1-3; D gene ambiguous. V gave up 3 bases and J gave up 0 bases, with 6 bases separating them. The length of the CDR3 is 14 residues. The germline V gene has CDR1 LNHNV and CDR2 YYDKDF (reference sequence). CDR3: CATSREVSGNTIYF. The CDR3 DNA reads TGTGCCACCAGCAGGGAAGTCTCTGGAAACACCATATATTTT.

This chain's CDR3 is CASSASGGGGTQYF. For the CDR3, the DNA is TGTGCCAGCAGCGCTTCAGGGGGAGGAGGGACCCAGTACTTC. The rearrangement links TRBV7-2 to TRBJ2-5; D might be TRBD1 (7 bases). Trimming took 5 bases from V and 7 from J, leaving 17 bases between them. Germline CDR1 reads SGHTA; CDR2 reads FQGNSA. This CDR3 has 14 amino acids. The whole variable domain, filled in from reference TRBV7-2 and TRBJ2-5, reads GAGVSQSPSNKVTEKGKDVELRCDPISGHTALYWYRQSLGQGLEFLIYFQGNSAPDKSGLPSDRFSAERTGGSVSTLTIQRTQQEDSAVYLCASSASGGGGTQYFGPGTRLLVL.